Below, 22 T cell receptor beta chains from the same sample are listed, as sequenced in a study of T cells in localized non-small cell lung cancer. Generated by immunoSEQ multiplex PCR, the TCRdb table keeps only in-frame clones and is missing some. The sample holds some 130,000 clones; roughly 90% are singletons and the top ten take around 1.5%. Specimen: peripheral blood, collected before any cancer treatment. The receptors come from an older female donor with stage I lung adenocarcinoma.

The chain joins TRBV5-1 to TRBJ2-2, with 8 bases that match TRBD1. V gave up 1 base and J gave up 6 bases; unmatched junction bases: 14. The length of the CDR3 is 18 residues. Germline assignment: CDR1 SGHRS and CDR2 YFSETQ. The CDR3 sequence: CASSLLGRAGGNAGELFF. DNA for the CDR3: TGCGCCAGCAGCTTGCTCGGGCGTGCAGGGGGCAACGCCGGGGAGCTGTTTTTT. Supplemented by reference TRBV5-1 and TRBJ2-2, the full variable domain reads KAGVTQTPRYLIKTRGQQVTLSCSPISGHRSVSWYQQTPGQGLQFLFEYFSETQRNKGNFPGRFSGRQFSNSRSEMNVSTLELGDSALYLCASSLLGRAGGNAGELFFGEGSRLTVL.

For the CDR3, the DNA is TGTGCCAGCAGCCAAGATCGTACTACCCGCACAGATACGCAGTATTTT. Its translation is CASSQDRTTRTDTQYF. This chain connects TRBV14 to TRBJ2-3; D is undetermined. Germline V gene data show CDR1 as SGHDN and CDR2 as FVKESK. Trimming removed 0 bases from V and 1 base from J, with 11 bases in between. The CDR3 spans 16 residues.

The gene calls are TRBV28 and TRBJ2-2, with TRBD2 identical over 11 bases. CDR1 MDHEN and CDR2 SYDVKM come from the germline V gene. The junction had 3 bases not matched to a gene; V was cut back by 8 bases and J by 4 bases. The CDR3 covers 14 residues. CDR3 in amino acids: CASLGTSGTGELFF. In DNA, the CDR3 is TGTGCCAGCCTCGGGACTAGCGGCACCGGGGAGCTGTTTTTT.

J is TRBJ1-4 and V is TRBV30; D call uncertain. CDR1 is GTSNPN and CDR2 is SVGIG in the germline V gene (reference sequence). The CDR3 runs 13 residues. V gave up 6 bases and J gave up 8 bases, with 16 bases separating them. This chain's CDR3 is CACPRGNYEKLFF. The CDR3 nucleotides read TGTGCCTGCCCGCGGGGTAATTACGAAAAACTGTTTTTT.

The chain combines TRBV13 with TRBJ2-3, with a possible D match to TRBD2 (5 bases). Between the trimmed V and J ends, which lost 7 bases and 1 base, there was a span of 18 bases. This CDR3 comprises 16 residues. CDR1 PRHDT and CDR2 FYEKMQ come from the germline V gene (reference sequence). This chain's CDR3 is CASTPGVGDGTDTQYF. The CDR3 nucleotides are TGTGCCAGCACCCCGGGTGTGGGAGATGGCACAGATACGCAGTATTTT.

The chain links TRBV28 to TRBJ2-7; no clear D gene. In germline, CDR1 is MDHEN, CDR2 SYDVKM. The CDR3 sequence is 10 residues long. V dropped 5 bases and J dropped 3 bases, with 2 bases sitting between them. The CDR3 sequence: CASSLYEQYF. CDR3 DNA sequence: TGTGCCAGCAGTCTCTACGAGCAGTACTTC.

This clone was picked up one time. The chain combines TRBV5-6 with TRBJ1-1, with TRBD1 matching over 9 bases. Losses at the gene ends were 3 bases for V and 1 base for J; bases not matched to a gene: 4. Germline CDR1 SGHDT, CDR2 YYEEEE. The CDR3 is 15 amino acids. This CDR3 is CASSYTGGTNTEAFF. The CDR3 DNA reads TGTGCCAGCAGCTATACAGGGGGCACGAACACTGAAGCTTTCTTT.

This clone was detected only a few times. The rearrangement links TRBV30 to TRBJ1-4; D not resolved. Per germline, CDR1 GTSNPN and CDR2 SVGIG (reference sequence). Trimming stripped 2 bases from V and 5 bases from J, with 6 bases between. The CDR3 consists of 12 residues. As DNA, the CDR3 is TGTGCCTGGAGTTTGGGGAATGAAAAACTGTTTTTT. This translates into CAWSLGNEKLFF.

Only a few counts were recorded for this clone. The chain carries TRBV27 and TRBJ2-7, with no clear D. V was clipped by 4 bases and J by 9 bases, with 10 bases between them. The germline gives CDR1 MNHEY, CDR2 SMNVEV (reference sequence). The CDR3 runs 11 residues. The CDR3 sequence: CASSSGGGQYF. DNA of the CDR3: TGTGCCAGCAGTTCCGGCGGCGGGCAGTACTTC.

CDR3 nucleotide sequence: TGTGCCAGCAGCTTAGTGGCGTCCGGCTACACCTTC. This codes for CASSLVASGYTF. J is TRBJ1-2 and V is TRBV7-9; D remains ambiguous. The V gene lost 1 base and the J gene lost 8 bases, with 8 bases spanning the gap. This CDR3 region has 12 residues. The germline gives CDR1 SEHNR, CDR2 FQNEAQ (reference sequence). The complete variable domain, with remaining parts taken from reference TRBV7-9 and TRBJ1-2, reads DTGVSQNPRHKITKRGQNVTFRCDPISEHNRLYWYRQTLGQGPEFLTYFQNEAQLEKSRLLSDRFSAERPKGSFSTLEIQRTEQGDSAMYLCASSLVASGYTFGSGTRLTVV.

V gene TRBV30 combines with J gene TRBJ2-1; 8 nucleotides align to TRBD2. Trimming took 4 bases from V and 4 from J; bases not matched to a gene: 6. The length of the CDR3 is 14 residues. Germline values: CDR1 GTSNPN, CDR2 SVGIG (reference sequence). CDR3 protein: CAWTQLAGYNEQFF. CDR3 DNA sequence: TGTGCCTGGACTCAATTAGCGGGATACAATGAGCAGTTCTTC.

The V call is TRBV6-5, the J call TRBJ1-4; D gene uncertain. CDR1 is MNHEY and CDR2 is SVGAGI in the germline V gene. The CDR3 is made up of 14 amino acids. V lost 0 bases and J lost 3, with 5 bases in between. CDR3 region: CASSYSSPNEKLFF. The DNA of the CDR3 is TGTGCCAGCAGTTACTCCAGTCCTAATGAAAAACTGTTTTTT.

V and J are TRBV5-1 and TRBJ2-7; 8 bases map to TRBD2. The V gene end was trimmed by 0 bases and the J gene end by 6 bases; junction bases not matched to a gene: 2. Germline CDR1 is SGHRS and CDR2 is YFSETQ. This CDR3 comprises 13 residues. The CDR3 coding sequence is TGCGCCAGCAGCTTGGGGACTAGCCTCGAGCAGTACTTC. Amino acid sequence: CASSLGTSLEQYF.

The CDR3 DNA follows: TGTGCCAGCAGCTTAGTTTCTAGCGGGAGCTCCTACGAGCAGTACTTC. This encodes CASSLVSSGSSYEQYF. The V call is TRBV11-2, the J call TRBJ2-7, with TRBD2 identical over 10 bases. This CDR3 spans 16 amino acids. V lost 1 base and J lost 0; bases outside the gene matches: 3. Germline V gene data show CDR1 as SGHAT and CDR2 as FQNNGV. The entire variable domain, with the rest obtained from reference TRBV11-2 and TRBJ2-7, is as follows: EAGVAQSPRYKIIEKRQSVAFWCNPISGHATLYWYQQILGQGPKLLIQFQNNGVVDDSQLPKDRFSAERLKGVDSTLKIQPAKLEDSAVYLCASSLVSSGSSYEQYFGPGTRLTVT.

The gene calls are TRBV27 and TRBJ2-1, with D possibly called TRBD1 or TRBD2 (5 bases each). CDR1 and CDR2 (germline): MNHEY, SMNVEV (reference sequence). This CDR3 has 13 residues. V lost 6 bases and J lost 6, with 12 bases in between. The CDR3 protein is CASSGTYGNEQFF. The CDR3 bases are TGTGCCAGCAGCGGGACCTATGGCAATGAGCAGTTCTTC.

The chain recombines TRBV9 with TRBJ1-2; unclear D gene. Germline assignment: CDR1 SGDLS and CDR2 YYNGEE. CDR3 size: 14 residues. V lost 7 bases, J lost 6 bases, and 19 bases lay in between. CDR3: CASAALLSFDGYTF. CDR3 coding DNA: TGTGCCAGCGCCGCGCTACTTAGCTTCGATGGCTACACCTTC.

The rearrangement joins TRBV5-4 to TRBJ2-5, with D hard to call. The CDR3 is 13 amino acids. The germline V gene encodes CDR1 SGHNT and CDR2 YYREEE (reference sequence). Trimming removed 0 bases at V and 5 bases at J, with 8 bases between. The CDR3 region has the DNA TGTGCCAGCAGCTTGGCTAGTCGCGAGACCCAGTACTTC. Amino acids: CASSLASRETQYF.

The CDR3 loop is CASSIGPHRQGPNTEAFF. CDR3 sequence (DNA): TGTGCCAGTAGTATAGGCCCCCACCGACAGGGGCCGAACACTGAAGCTTTCTTT. The chain links TRBV19 to TRBJ1-1; 8 nucleotides line up with TRBD1. The CDR3 sequence is 18 residues long. Losses at the gene ends were 1 base for V and 1 base for J; bases not matched to a gene: 11. CDR1 and CDR2 from the germline V gene are LNHDA and SQIVND (reference sequence).

As DNA, the CDR3 is TGTGCCAGCAAACGAGAAGGGGTAACTGAAGCTTTCTTT. This codes for CASKREGVTEAFF. The V and J genes are TRBV6-5 and TRBJ1-1, with D maybe TRBD1 (5 bases). With 7 bases removed from V and 5 bases from J, the gap between germline ends came to 14 bases. The CDR3 runs to 13 residues. Germline CDR1 MNHEY, CDR2 SVGAGI.

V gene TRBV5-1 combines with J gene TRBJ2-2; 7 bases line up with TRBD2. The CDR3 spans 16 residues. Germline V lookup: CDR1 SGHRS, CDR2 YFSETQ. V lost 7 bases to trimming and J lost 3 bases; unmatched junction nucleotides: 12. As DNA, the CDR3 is TGCGCCAGCGGGTTCGGGGCGGGAGTGGACACCGGGGAGCTGTTTTTT. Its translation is CASGFGAGVDTGELFF.

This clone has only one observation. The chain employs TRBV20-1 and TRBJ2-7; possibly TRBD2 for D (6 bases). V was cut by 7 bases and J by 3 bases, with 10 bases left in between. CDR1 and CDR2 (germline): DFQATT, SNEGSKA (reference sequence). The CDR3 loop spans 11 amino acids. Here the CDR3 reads CSVAGNYEQYF. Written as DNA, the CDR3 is TGCAGTGTGGCGGGAAACTACGAGCAGTACTTC.

Here the CDR3 reads CASSQEVSGVLETQYF. The CDR3 coding sequence is TGTGCCAGCAGCCAAGAAGTAAGCGGTGTTTTAGAGACCCAGTACTTC. This chain uses TRBV4-2 with TRBJ2-5, with a weak D call TRBD2 (5 bases). Germline values: CDR1 LGHNA, CDR2 YNFKEQ. Deletions cut 0 bases from V and 4 bases from J, with 15 bases between. The CDR3 totals 16 residues.